Following are 7 T cell receptor beta chains from one sample sequenced in a study of blood T cell repertoires in COVID-19. TCRdb keeps only in-frame clones here, not all; method: immunoSEQ multiplex PCR. The repertoire holds 40,000 to 55,000 clones, 84% seen once, with about 7.6% in the top ten. The sequenced sample consisted of peripheral blood. The receptor source for this set is a human donor in a cohort sampled during active COVID-19.

V and J are TRBV10-3 and TRBJ2-7; 11 nucleotides align to TRBD1. Germline V lookup: CDR1 ENHRY, CDR2 SYGVKD. Trimming removed 6 bases from V and 1 base from J; junction bases left unmatched: 5. The CDR3 spans 15 residues. The CDR3 DNA is TGTGCCATCAGCGCCGGGACAGGGGGTTCCTACGAGCAGTACTTC. As protein: CAISAGTGGSYEQYF.

This chain connects TRBV6-5 to TRBJ1-2; possible D gene TRBD1, 5 bases. The germline V gene has CDR1 MNHEY and CDR2 SVGAGI. The CDR3 totals 13 residues. V gave up 6 bases and J gave up 6 bases, with 14 bases separating them. The CDR3: CASSPDSYHGYTF. The CDR3 coding sequence is TGTGCCAGCAGCCCCGACAGCTACCATGGCTACACCTTC.

The chain employs TRBV15 and TRBJ2-7; tentative D call: TRBD1 (6 bases). Trimming took 2 bases from V and 4 from J, leaving 9 bases between them. The CDR3 has 13 residues. CDR1 and CDR2 (germline): LNHNV, YYDKDF (reference sequence). This CDR3 is CATSRQGPYEQYF. The CDR3 bases are TGTGCCACCAGCAGACAGGGGCCATACGAGCAGTACTTC.

This chain uses TRBV6-5 with TRBJ2-2; D may be TRBD1 (6 bases). Germline V gene data show CDR1 as MNHEY and CDR2 as SVGAGI. There are 15 residues in the CDR3. V dropped 5 bases and J dropped 4 bases, with 14 bases sitting between them. CDR3 sequence: CASSQRMGATGELFF. The CDR3 DNA sequence: TGTGCCAGCAGTCAACGAATGGGGGCCACCGGGGAGCTGTTTTTT.

This clone was recorded once. The chain has TRBV14 and TRBJ2-2; possible D gene TRBD2, 5 bases. From germline, CDR1 is SGHDN and CDR2 FVKESK. There are 13 residues in the CDR3. Here the CDR3 reads CPTWLSRAGELFF. Written as DNA, the CDR3 is TGTCCCACATGGCTCTCGAGGGCCGGGGAGCTGTTTTTT.

The gene calls are TRBV5-1 and TRBJ1-2, with D tentatively TRBD1 (5 bases). CDR1 is SGHRS, CDR2 YFSETQ, per germline. The CDR3 totals 14 residues. The V end was cut by 1 base, the J end by 5 bases, with 12 bases between. The CDR3 bases are TGCGCCAGCAGCTTGCAGGGAGGGGATTATGGCTACACCTTC. Its translation is CASSLQGGDYGYTF.

The V and J genes are TRBV7-8 and TRBJ2-5; TRBD2 agrees at 9 bases. This CDR3 is built from 16 residues. Germline assignment: CDR1 SGHVS and CDR2 FQNEAQ. With 4 bases clipped from V and 5 bases from J, the junction kept 11 bases outside the gene matches. The CDR3 is CASSSRPGTSLETQYF. The CDR3 bases are TGTGCCAGCAGCTCCCGCCCCGGGACTAGCTTGGAGACCCAGTACTTC.